This TCR beta chain was captured in a study of Ad26.COV2.S vaccination and SARS-CoV-2 variants. Study information: By the intramuscular route, Ad26.COV2.S was given once, or twice 56 days apart. Study results and limitations: Compared with placebo recipients, vaccine recipients had higher spike-specific TCR breadth.

Generated by immunoSEQ multiplex PCR, the TCRdb table keeps only in-frame clones and is missing some. The repertoire has 300,000 to 400,000 clones, roughly 90% of them found once; the top ten carry under 6%. Treatment defined: approximately 18 received Ad26.COV2.S at low or high dose, single or two shots; 5 received placebo; per-sample allocation not given. Each sample was drawn 63 days after the first injection (of vaccine or placebo). Donation came from an adult in Boston who was aged 18-55 years. The CDR3 contains 13 residues. From germline, CDR1 is MNHEY and CDR2 SVGAGI. V lost 2 bases, J lost 3 bases, and 5 bases lay in between. For this clone: Its target is not known.

This specimen consisted of peripheral blood, obtained in a trial of Ad26.COV2.S vaccine versus placebo. The V call is TRBV6-5, the J call TRBJ2-1; tentatively, D is TRBD1 (5 bases). The clonotype comes from a person between 18 and 60 years old who received the Ad26.COV2.S COVID-19 vaccine or a placebo. For the CDR3, the DNA is TGTGCCAGCAGTTACAGGGGCTACAATGAGCAGTTCTTC. Translated: CASSYRGYNEQFF.